These 25 T cell receptor beta chains share one sample of origin, sequenced in a study of T cell responses to AZD1222 COVID-19 vaccine. Method: immunoSEQ multiplex PCR; TCRdb's copy keeps in-frame clones and lacks some. The sample shows around 90,000 clones, more than 75% of them seen only once. This specimen was peripheral blood, taken on day 0 of MenACWY control vaccination. The source of these receptors is an adult in good health.

This chain links TRBV5-1 with TRBJ1-1, with 7 bases lining up with TRBD1. This CDR3 comprises 15 residues. Trimming cost V 4 bases and J 1 base; bases outside gene matches: 7. The germline V gene has CDR1 SGHRS and CDR2 YFSETQ. The CDR3 sequence is CASSTLGQPNTEAFF. Written as DNA, the CDR3 is TGCGCCAGCAGCACTCTGGGACAGCCGAACACTGAAGCTTTCTTT.

This clone was detected once. The chain couples TRBV27 to TRBJ2-2; 14 nucleotides match TRBD2. The trim removed 7 bases at V and 7 bases at J, leaving 5 bases unmatched. This CDR3 has 15 residues. Germline V gene data show CDR1 as MNHEY and CDR2 as SMNVEV (reference sequence). The chain's CDR3 is CASTGLAGVIGELFF. The CDR3 bases are TGTGCCAGCACGGGACTAGCGGGAGTTATCGGGGAGCTGTTTTTT.

The chain joins TRBV7-6 to TRBJ1-2; 7 nucleotides match TRBD1. Germline V CDR1 and CDR2: SGHVS, FNYEAQ. This CDR3 region has 17 residues. V was clipped by 0 bases and J by 2 bases; unmatched bases: 9. The CDR3 DNA sequence: TGTGCCAGCAGCTTAGCCTCTGCAGGGGGGCGCAACTATGGCTACACCTTC. Encoded protein: CASSLASAGGRNYGYTF.

The chain uses TRBV6-2 or TRBV6-3 and TRBJ1-4; 9 nucleotides match TRBD1. The germline CDR1 and CDR2 sequences are MNHEY and SVGEGT. V was clipped by 6 bases and J by 8 bases; unmatched bases: 13. The CDR3 contains 16 residues. The CDR3 bases are TGTGCCAGCAGCCCTACCAAGACAGGGGGTCGAGAAAAACTGTTTTTT. Its protein is CASSPTKTGGREKLFF.

This chain connects TRBV19 to TRBJ1-5; D gene uncertain. The germline V and J ends were trimmed by 5 bases and 0 bases, with 11 bases remaining between them. CDR3 size: 15 residues. Germline CDR1 and CDR2: LNHDA and SQIVND (reference sequence). The CDR3 coding sequence is TGTGCCAGTAGTCTACCCGGCATTAGCAATCAGCCCCAGCATTTT. This sequence encodes CASSLPGISNQPQHF.

In its sample, this clone was seen once. This chain links TRBV28 with TRBJ1-5; D is perhaps TRBD1 (6 bases). Trimming removed 5 bases from V and 0 bases from J, with 17 bases in between. CDR3 length: 17 residues. The germline gives CDR1 MDHEN, CDR2 SYDVKM. The CDR3 loop is CASSTKAGGYSNQPQHF. The CDR3 DNA follows: TGTGCCAGCAGTACCAAGGCTGGGGGCTATAGCAATCAGCCCCAGCATTTT.

The J gene is TRBJ2-2, the V gene TRBV7-2, with no clear D. V was trimmed by 5 bases and J by 6 bases, leaving 7 bases between them. The germline CDR1 and CDR2 sequences are SGHTA and FQGNSA. CDR3 size: 12 residues. The CDR3 protein is CASSLNAGELFF. The CDR3 nucleotides read TGTGCCAGCAGCCTAAATGCCGGGGAGCTGTTTTTT.

The rearrangement uses TRBV28 and TRBJ2-3; unclear D gene. Germline values: CDR1 MDHEN, CDR2 SYDVKM. Trimming took 7 bases from V and 4 from J, leaving 6 bases between them. The CDR3 is 11 amino acids. The CDR3 loop reads CASTSPDTQYF. The CDR3, as DNA: TGTGCCAGCACCTCCCCAGATACGCAGTATTTT.

A single count supports this clone. The rearrangement uses TRBV7-2 and TRBJ2-7; D is perhaps TRBD1 or TRBD2 (6 bases each). There are 16 residues in the CDR3. Germline V gene lookup returns CDR1 SGHTA and CDR2 FQGNSA. Trimming cost V 2 bases and J 2 bases, with 16 bases left between them. The CDR3 DNA sequence: TGTGCCAGCAGCTTAAGTGTAGGGGGGACCGCCTACGAGCAGTACTTC. Translating gives CASSLSVGGTAYEQYF.

The chain links TRBV15 to TRBJ1-2; unclear D gene. CDR1 and CDR2 from the germline V gene are LNHNV and YYDKDF (reference sequence). CDR3 length: 13 amino acids. Trimming left V 1 base short and J 7 bases short, with 10 bases between. This CDR3 reads CATSRVGIGGYTF. Written as DNA, the CDR3 is TGTGCCACCAGCAGAGTGGGTATAGGTGGCTACACCTTC.

The chain has TRBV11-2 and TRBJ2-3; 8 nucleotides line up with TRBD2. The CDR3 is made up of 16 amino acids. Per germline, CDR1 SGHAT and CDR2 FQNNGV. After removal of 1 base from V and 4 bases from J, the junction contained 7 bases not matched to a gene. The CDR3 DNA is TGTGCCAGCAGCTTAGGACGGGGGGGCGGCCCAGATACGCAGTATTTT. Translation: CASSLGRGGGPDTQYF. Full variable domain (outside the CDR3, taken from reference TRBV11-2 and TRBJ2-3): EAGVAQSPRYKIIEKRQSVAFWCNPISGHATLYWYQQILGQGPKLLIQFQNNGVVDDSQLPKDRFSAERLKGVDSTLKIQPAKLEDSAVYLCASSLGRGGGPDTQYFGPGTRLTVL.

CDR3 sequence reads: CASSYQENSSGNTIYF. CDR3 sequence (DNA): TGTGCCAGCAGTTACCAAGAAAACAGTTCTGGAAACACCATATATTTT. V gene TRBV6-5 combines with J gene TRBJ1-3; D is uncertain. Germline V gives CDR1 MNHEY, CDR2 SVGAGI. This CDR3 spans 16 amino acids. V lost 2 bases, J lost 1 base, and 12 bases lay in between.

The genes are TRBV27 and TRBJ2-7, with 8 nucleotides matching TRBD1. With 1 base clipped from V and 6 bases from J, the junction kept 8 bases outside the gene matches. Germline V gene data show CDR1 as MNHEY and CDR2 as SMNVEV (reference sequence). The CDR3 covers 15 residues. CDR3 sequence reads: CASSLLTRTGGEQYF. DNA for the CDR3: TGTGCCAGCAGTTTATTAACCCGTACAGGGGGCGAGCAGTACTTC.

Remarks on this clone: The same CDR3 arises from other DNA sequences in this sample as well. The rearrangement links TRBV7-2 to TRBJ1-2, with a weak D call TRBD1 (6 bases). Trimming took 2 bases from V and 2 from J, leaving 6 bases between them. Germline values: CDR1 SGHTA, CDR2 FQGNSA. The CDR3 covers 13 residues. CDR3 in amino acids: CASSLQGNYGYTF. The CDR3 nucleotides are TGTGCCAGCAGCTTACAGGGGAACTATGGCTACACCTTC.

The genes are TRBV4-2 and TRBJ1-3; D is unresolved. Trimming removed 0 bases from V and 0 bases from J, with 6 bases in between. The CDR3 is 15 amino acids. Looked up from germline, CDR1 is LGHNA and CDR2 is YNFKEQ. The CDR3 DNA follows: TGTGCCAGCAGCCAAGACATCCTCTCTGGAAACACCATATATTTT. Encoded protein: CASSQDILSGNTIYF.

The chain has TRBV7-6 and TRBJ2-2; 11 nucleotides agree with TRBD2. From germline, CDR1 is SGHVS and CDR2 FNYEAQ. Trimming cost V 2 bases and J 6 bases; bases outside gene matches: 2. This CDR3 is 15 amino acids long. The CDR3 loop reads CASSLLGLAAGELFF. The CDR3 coding sequence is TGTGCCAGCAGCTTATTGGGACTAGCGGCCGGGGAGCTGTTTTTT.

V is TRBV28 and J is TRBJ2-7; 8 nucleotides line up with TRBD2. Looked up from germline, CDR1 is MDHEN and CDR2 is SYDVKM. There are 15 residues in the CDR3. V shed 4 bases, J shed 4 bases, and the junction held 9 bases outside the gene matches. CDR3 region: CASSSPGGAPYEQYF. CDR3 nucleotide sequence: TGTGCCAGCAGTTCTCCGGGGGGGGCGCCATACGAGCAGTACTTC.

The chain couples TRBV4-2 to TRBJ1-2; 8 nucleotides align to TRBD1. This CDR3 contains 15 residues. Germline CDR1 LGHNA, CDR2 YNFKEQ. Trimming took 1 base from V and 3 from J; bases not matched to a gene: 4. DNA of the CDR3: TGTGCCAGCAGCCAAGTGTCAGGGGGCGACTATGGCTACACCTTC. Translation gives CASSQVSGGDYGYTF.

V and J are TRBV7-9 and TRBJ2-1, with D unclear. This CDR3 contains 13 residues. Between the trimmed V and J ends, which lost 5 bases and 5 bases, there was a span of 10 bases. Germline-derived CDR1 and CDR2 are SEHNR and FQNEAQ (reference sequence). The CDR3 protein is CASSNLPHNEQFF. CDR3 bases: TGTGCCAGCAGCAACCTCCCCCACAATGAGCAGTTCTTC. Using reference TRBV7-9 and TRBJ2-1 for the parts outside the CDR3, the full variable domain is DTGVSQNPRHKITKRGQNVTFRCDPISEHNRLYWYRQTLGQGPEFLTYFQNEAQLEKSRLLSDRFSAERPKGSFSTLEIQRTEQGDSAMYLCASSNLPHNEQFFGPGTRLTVL.

The chain is built from TRBV2 and TRBJ1-5; 8 bases are a match to TRBD1. The V and J ends lost 2 bases and 4 bases, in that order; junction bases with no gene match: 7. The CDR3 is 16 residues long. Germline V gene lookup returns CDR1 SNHLY and CDR2 FYNNEI. The CDR3 loop reads CASSEQGGQANQPQHF. CDR3 bases: TGTGCCAGCAGTGAACAGGGGGGACAGGCTAATCAGCCCCAGCATTTT.

This chain links TRBV12-5 with TRBJ2-3; 12 nucleotides line up with TRBD1. This CDR3 is 17 amino acids long. With 8 bases clipped from V and 3 bases from J, the junction kept 12 bases outside the gene matches. Germline loops: CDR1 LGHNT, CDR2 FRNRAP. Written as DNA, the CDR3 is TGTGCTAGTCAACCGGGACAGGGGGCAAGGGGAACAGATACGCAGTATTTT. Translated, it gives CASQPGQGARGTDTQYF.

The V gene is TRBV5-1, the J gene TRBJ1-2; D is ambiguous. CDR1 is SGHRS, CDR2 YFSETQ, per germline. The CDR3 has 15 amino acids. V shed 3 bases and J shed 6 bases, with 18 bases lying between them. DNA of the CDR3: TGCGCCAGCAGCTCTTCGGGCCCCCCGAGTGATGGCTACACCTTC. Translated: CASSSSGPPSDGYTF.

V gene TRBV3-1 (or the pseudogene TRBV3-2) combines with J gene TRBJ1-2; 8 bases match TRBD1. This CDR3 has 13 amino acids. CDR1 is LGHDT and CDR2 is YNNKEL in the germline V gene (reference sequence). The V and J ends lost 5 bases and 1 base, in that order; junction bases with no gene match: 0. As DNA, the CDR3 is TGTGCCAGCAGCGACAGGGGTAACTATGGCTACACCTTC. Residues: CASSDRGNYGYTF.

J is TRBJ2-1 and V is TRBV7-8; no clear D. The germline CDR1 and CDR2 sequences are SGHVS and FQNEAQ. V lost 4 bases and J 8 bases, leaving 18 bases between the germline ends. The CDR3 sequence is 15 residues long. This CDR3 reads CASSSTRGTGDEQFF. The CDR3 bases are TGTGCCAGCAGCTCCACCCGCGGAACGGGCGATGAGCAGTTCTTC.

The chain is built from TRBV6-5 and TRBJ2-3, with TRBD1 matching 10 bases. Germline loops: CDR1 MNHEY, CDR2 SVGAGI. The CDR3 runs to 15 residues. J lost 1 base, V lost 8 bases, and 6 bases had no gene match. This chain's CDR3 is CASYPGTGGTDTQYF. The CDR3 nucleotides read TGTGCCAGCTACCCCGGGACAGGGGGCACAGATACGCAGTATTTT.